The next 20 T cell receptor beta chains were all read from a single sample in a study of blood T cell repertoires in COVID-19. The method was immunoSEQ multiplex PCR; TCRdb's version includes in-frame clones alone and lacks a portion of them. Seen here are about 110,000 clones, more than 80% observed once, and the top ten hold less than 40%. The sequencing sample was made of peripheral blood. These receptors came from an elderly woman with acute or convalescent COVID-19.

The DNA for the CDR3 is TGTGCCAGCAGCGTTAGCCAGCGGGGGTGGAAAGAGACCCAGTACTTC. This translates into CASSVSQRGWKETQYF. This chain links TRBV7-2 with TRBJ2-5, with 8 nucleotides matching TRBD2. The CDR3 consists of 16 residues. After removal of 5 bases from V and 3 bases from J, the junction contained 11 bases not matched to a gene. CDR1 and CDR2 (germline): SGHTA, FQGNSA.

V is TRBV7-2 and J is TRBJ1-1; no clear D gene. Germline-derived CDR1 and CDR2 are SGHTA and FQGNSA. CDR3 length: 15 amino acids. The V end was cut by 5 bases, the J end by 12 bases, with 25 bases between. The CDR3 sequence is CASSPPMLQFMTTFF. DNA for the CDR3: TGTGCCAGCAGCCCGCCTATGCTCCAGTTTATGACAACTTTCTTT.

The rearrangement links TRBV10-2 to TRBJ1-5; the D is unclear. CDR3 size: 15 residues. Germline V gene lookup returns CDR1 WSHSY and CDR2 SAAADI. V shed 3 bases and J shed 1 base, with 10 bases lying between them. The CDR3 reads CASSDLGGSNQPQHF. In DNA form, the CDR3 reads TGCGCCAGCAGTGACCTGGGCGGGAGCAATCAGCCCCAGCATTTT.

The chain is built from TRBV24-1 and TRBJ1-1, with D tentatively TRBD1 (5 bases). Trimming shortened V by 2 bases and J by 6 bases, and 18 bases separated the two germline ends. Germline V CDR1 and CDR2: KGHDR, SFDVKD. The CDR3 is made up of 16 amino acids. In DNA, the CDR3 is TGTGCCACCAGTGATTCAACCTTGGGGGGGAGGTCTGAAGCTTTCTTT. This sequence encodes CATSDSTLGGRSEAFF.

V is TRBV27 and J is TRBJ2-7, with D maybe TRBD1 (6 bases). Germline CDR1 MNHEY, CDR2 SMNVEV (reference sequence). The CDR3 sequence is 14 residues long. V was pared by 5 bases and J by 1 base, with 12 bases between. CDR3 nucleotide sequence: TGTGCCAGCAGTGCCCCGGGACAATCCTACGAGCAGTACTTC. Encoded protein: CASSAPGQSYEQYF.

CDR3 loop: CASSRGHFYGYTF. The CDR3 DNA sequence: TGTGCCAGCAGCCGGGGACACTTCTATGGCTACACCTTC. This chain links TRBV12-3 or TRBV12-4 with TRBJ1-2; TRBD1 is a possible D gene (6 bases). The V and J ends lost 6 bases and 4 bases respectively, with 12 bases between them. CDR3 length: 13 amino acids.

The chain is built from TRBV4-3 and TRBJ2-5; maybe TRBD1 (6 bases). V lost 3 bases, J lost 2 bases, and 10 bases lay in between. CDR1 and CDR2 (germline): LGHNA, YSLEER. The CDR3 is 14 amino acids. In nucleotides, the CDR3 is TGCGCCAGCAGCCAGGGACAAACACAAGAGACCCAGTACTTC. As protein: CASSQGQTQETQYF.

The chain recombines TRBV3-1 (or the pseudogene TRBV3-2) with TRBJ2-3; possibly TRBD1 for D (6 bases). V was pared by 7 bases and J by 5 bases, with 19 bases between. This CDR3 comprises 15 residues. Germline values: CDR1 LGHDT, CDR2 YNNKEL (reference sequence). CDR3 residues: CASTWSRGERDTQYF. The CDR3 DNA reads as TGTGCCAGCACATGGAGCAGGGGAGAGAGAGATACGCAGTATTTT.

The chain uses TRBV18 and TRBJ1-1; no reliable D call. CDR3 size: 15 residues. Germline V CDR1 and CDR2: KGHSH, LQKENI. V shed 3 bases and J shed 0 bases, with 11 bases lying between them. The CDR3 DNA reads TGTGCCAGCTCACCGGTCACAGCACTGAACACTGAAGCTTTCTTT. It encodes CASSPVTALNTEAFF.

This sequence joins TRBV6-6 and TRBJ2-5, with 8 bases lining up with TRBD1. Germline trimming cut 0 bases from V and 5 bases from J; bases unmatched to any gene: 8. Germline V lookup: CDR1 MNHNY, CDR2 SVGAGI (reference sequence). This CDR3 comprises 16 residues. The CDR3 sequence is CASSYSFPGGGETQYF. As DNA, the CDR3 is TGTGCCAGCAGTTACTCGTTCCCAGGGGGCGGGGAGACCCAGTACTTC.

The chain employs TRBV9 and TRBJ1-2; TRBD1 might be the D (6 bases). Germline lookup yields CDR1 SGDLS and CDR2 YYNGEE. V gave up 3 bases and J gave up 0 bases, with 18 bases separating them. This CDR3 comprises 17 residues. CDR3 loop: CASSASSQGSANYGYTF. The DNA of the CDR3 is TGTGCCAGCAGCGCGTCCAGCCAGGGGTCAGCTAACTATGGCTACACCTTC.

This clone was counted only a few times. The same CDR3 also results from other DNA sequences found in this sample. The chain couples TRBV12-3 or TRBV12-4 to TRBJ2-5; tentative D call: TRBD1 (5 bases). The CDR3 loop spans 12 amino acids. V dropped 7 bases and J dropped 4 bases, with 10 bases sitting between them. For the CDR3, the DNA is TGTGCCAGCACCTGGGGCCGAGAGACCCAGTACTTC. Amino acid sequence: CASTWGRETQYF.

The CDR3 spells CASRRVRGAPEAFF. The DNA of the CDR3 is TGTGCCAGCAGGAGAGTGCGGGGGGCCCCTGAAGCTTTCTTT. The chain is built from TRBV27 and TRBJ1-1; the D gene is possibly TRBD1 (6 bases). Trimming took 6 bases from V and 6 from J, leaving 17 bases between them. CDR3 length: 14 residues. The germline V gene encodes CDR1 MNHEY and CDR2 SMNVEV (reference sequence).

Worth noting for this clone: The junction and the germline gene differ at one end; a read error may be behind it. The chain links TRBV11-1 to TRBJ2-1, with 9 positions matching TRBD1. In germline, CDR1 is SGHAT, CDR2 FQDESV (reference sequence). The CDR3 contains 11 residues. The CDR3 DNA is TGTGCCAGCAGCTTAGGACAGGGGGTCCTCTTC. Its translation is CASSLGQGVLF.

The J gene is TRBJ1-5, the V gene TRBV30; possibly TRBD1 for D (6 bases). The V end was cut by 0 bases, the J end by 0 bases, with 9 bases between. Germline V gene lookup returns CDR1 GTSNPN and CDR2 SVGIG (reference sequence). The CDR3 sequence is 15 residues long. The CDR3 DNA reads TGTGCCTGGAGTGTAGGCAGGGGTAGCAATCAGCCCCAGCATTTT. Translation: CAWSVGRGSNQPQHF. Together with reference TRBV30 and TRBJ1-5, the CDR3 gives the full variable domain: SQTIHQWPATLVQPVGSPLSLECTVEGTSNPNLYWYRQAAGRGLQLLFYSVGIGQISSEVPQNLSASRPQDRQFILSSKKLLLSDSGFYLCAWSVGRGSNQPQHFGDGTRLSIL.

Here the CDR3 DNA reads TGTGCCAGTAGTACCCGGGGTACAGGGGTCTCCTATAATTCACCCCTCCACTTT. Protein sequence: CASSTRGTGVSYNSPLHF. The chain recombines TRBV19 with TRBJ1-6; 7 bases map to TRBD1. The CDR3 is 18 residues long. Germline values: CDR1 LNHDA, CDR2 SQIVND (reference sequence). The trim removed 4 bases at V and 0 bases at J, leaving 9 bases unmatched.

V usage is TRBV19 and J usage is TRBJ1-1; 7 bases match TRBD1. Germline V lookup: CDR1 LNHDA, CDR2 SQIVND (reference sequence). V was pared by 7 bases and J by 6 bases, with 11 bases of the junction left unmatched. The CDR3 sequence is 14 residues long. The CDR3 DNA reads as TGTGCCAGTATTAATCGACAGGGCTATTCTGAAGCTTTCTTT. Its protein is CASINRQGYSEAFF.

The chain links TRBV10-1 to TRBJ1-3; no reliable D call. This CDR3 contains 12 residues. Trimming pared 3 bases from V and 4 bases from J, leaving 4 bases between. CDR1 is WNHNN and CDR2 is SYGVQD in the germline V gene (reference sequence). Here the CDR3 reads CASSDSGNTIYF. The CDR3 bases are TGCGCCAGCAGTGATTCGGGAAACACCATATATTTT.

This clone has only one observation. The rearrangement links TRBV24-1 to TRBJ2-5, with TRBD2 matching 13 bases. Germline CDR1 reads KGHDR; CDR2 reads SFDVKD. The CDR3 totals 19 residues. The J segment lost 0 bases and the V segment lost 1 base, leaving 7 bases of the junction unmatched. CDR3 protein: CATSDFLGTSGAYQETQYF. DNA for the CDR3: TGTGCCACCAGTGATTTTTTGGGGACTAGCGGGGCGTACCAAGAGACCCAGTACTTC.

V and J are TRBV2 and TRBJ1-2, with D perhaps matching TRBD1 (5 bases). V lost 4 bases and J lost 8, with 14 bases in between. Germline values: CDR1 SNHLY, CDR2 FYNNEI. The CDR3 runs 13 residues. CDR3 bases: TGTGCCAGCAGTGTGGCGGGGACGTGGGGCTACACCTTC. It codes for CASSVAGTWGYTF.